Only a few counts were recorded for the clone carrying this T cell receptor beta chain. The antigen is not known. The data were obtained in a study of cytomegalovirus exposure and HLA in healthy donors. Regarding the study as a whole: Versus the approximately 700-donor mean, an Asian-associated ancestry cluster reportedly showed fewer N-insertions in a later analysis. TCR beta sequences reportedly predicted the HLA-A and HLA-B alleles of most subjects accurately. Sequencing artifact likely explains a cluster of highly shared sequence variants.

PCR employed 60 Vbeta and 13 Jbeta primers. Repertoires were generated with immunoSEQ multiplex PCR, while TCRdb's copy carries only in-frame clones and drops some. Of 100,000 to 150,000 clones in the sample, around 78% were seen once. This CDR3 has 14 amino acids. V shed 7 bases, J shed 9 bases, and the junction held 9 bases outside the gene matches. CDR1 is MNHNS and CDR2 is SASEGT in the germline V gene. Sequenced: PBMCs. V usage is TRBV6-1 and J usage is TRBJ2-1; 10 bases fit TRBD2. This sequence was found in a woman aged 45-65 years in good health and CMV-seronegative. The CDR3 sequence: CASTRAGGRVEQFF. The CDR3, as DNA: TGTGCCAGCACTCGAGCGGGAGGGCGAGTTGAGCAGTTCTTC.